Following are 2 T cell receptor beta chains from one sample sequenced in a study of PD-L1 blockade in urothelial cancer. Profiled with immunoSEQ multiplex PCR; TCRdb holds only in-frame clones, not every one. Of some 29,000 clones in the sample, around 87% were seen once. Sequencing used PBMCs, obtained around atezolizumab (anti-PD-L1) treatment. The receptors come from a man in his forties or fifties with urothelial cancer.

This sequence joins TRBV6-1 and TRBJ2-7, with D tentatively TRBD2 (6 bases). The V gene's germline CDR1 is MNHNS and CDR2 SASEGT. Trimming stripped 2 bases from V and 3 bases from J, with 20 bases between. The CDR3 totals 17 residues. The CDR3 is CASSEPPPGVIHYEQYF. CDR3 DNA: TGTGCCAGCAGTGAACCACCCCCGGGAGTAATTCACTACGAGCAGTACTTC.

The J gene is TRBJ1-4, the V gene TRBV10-3; 11 bases are a match to TRBD1. The CDR3 loop spans 16 amino acids. CDR1 and CDR2 from the germline V gene are ENHRY and SYGVKD. J gave up 5 bases and V 6 bases, and 8 bases lay outside the gene matches. CDR3: CAISQDRGQQNEKLFF. The DNA of the CDR3 is TGTGCCATCAGCCAGGACAGGGGGCAACAGAATGAAAAACTGTTTTTT.